This T cell receptor (beta chain) was sequenced for a study of blood T cell repertoires in COVID-19. Study in general: Researchers got acute and convalescent COVID-19 samples from the United States, Italy and Spain. T cells, B-cell-depleted T cells, or PBMCs provided the cDNA or gDNA that served as material.

The germline gives CDR1 MDHEN, CDR2 SYDVKM. The CDR3 runs to 15 residues. The V gene lost 6 bases and the J gene lost 1 base, with 14 bases spanning the gap. Original processing methods: Reference gene primer amplification in the assay estimated nucleated cell counts. Only in-frame clones appear in the TCRdb table, and some are missing; sequencing was by immunoSEQ multiplex PCR. That table supplies the V and J calls and clone size; D and trimming were determined from the DNA. The top ten hold under 2.5% of the sample, which has approximately 210,000 clones, about 90% seen once. This clone was counted at least ten times.

The source is a man in his forties with active or convalescent COVID-19. The V and J genes are TRBV28 and TRBJ2-3; a possible D gene is TRBD1 (6 bases). The specimen sequenced was peripheral blood. CDR3 residues: CASRTGTPRTDTQYF. DNA of the CDR3: TGTGCCAGCAGGACCGGGACACCTCGCACAGATACGCAGTATTTT. Using reference TRBV28 and TRBJ2-3 for the parts outside the CDR3, the full variable domain is DVKVTQSSRYLVKRTGEKVFLECVQDMDHENMFWYRQDPGLGLRLIYFSYDVKMKEKGDIPEGYSVSREKKERFSLILESASTNQTSMYLCASRTGTPRTDTQYFGPGTRLTVL.